This passage covers 11 T cell receptor beta chains from one sample sequenced in a study of cytomegalovirus exposure and HLA in healthy donors. Primers for the PCR totalled 60 Vbeta and 13 Jbeta. Sequenced by immunoSEQ multiplex PCR; TCRdb stores in-frame clones only, minus some. Among 75,000 to 95,000 clones listed, over 60% were seen once. The sample taken for sequencing was PBMCs. Every receptor here comes from a woman aged 35 to 49 in good health and CMV-seropositive.

The J gene is TRBJ2-5, the V gene TRBV27; 8 nucleotides line up with TRBD1. J gave up 4 bases and V 3 bases, and 10 bases lay outside the gene matches. The CDR3 sequence is 16 residues long. Germline CDR1 reads MNHEY; CDR2 reads SMNVEV (reference sequence). For the CDR3, the DNA is TGTGCCAGCAGTTTCGTAGTCAGGGGGCGCCCAGAGACCCAGTACTTC. It encodes CASSFVVRGRPETQYF.

In DNA form, the CDR3 reads TGTGCCAGCAGCCCGAGGGGGCAGGTTGCTGAAGCTTTCTTT. Its protein is CASSPRGQVAEAFF. The V gene is TRBV7-2, the J gene TRBJ1-1; TRBD1 agrees at 7 bases. V shed 5 bases and J 6 bases; nucleotides not matched to a gene: 9. The CDR3 has 14 residues. Germline V gene sequence: CDR1 SGHTA, CDR2 FQGNSA.

This clone was counted between two and nine times. V is TRBV6-5 and J is TRBJ2-1; 7 nucleotides agree with TRBD1. CDR3 length: 11 amino acids. After removal of 9 bases from V and 10 bases from J, the junction contained 6 bases not matched to a gene. Germline-derived CDR1 and CDR2 are MNHEY and SVGAGI. This chain's CDR3 is CARDPGGEQFF. In DNA form, the CDR3 reads TGTGCCAGAGACCCAGGGGGAGAGCAGTTCTTC.

This rearrangement joins TRBV19 to TRBJ2-2, with 10 bases aligning to TRBD2. V lost 3 bases to trimming and J lost 2 bases; unmatched junction nucleotides: 6. The germline CDR1 and CDR2 sequences are LNHDA and SQIVND (reference sequence). This CDR3 is built from 17 residues. CDR3: CASSILGLADNTGELFF. As DNA, the CDR3 is TGTGCCAGTAGTATTTTAGGACTAGCGGACAACACCGGGGAGCTGTTTTTT.

The chain has TRBV4-3 and TRBJ2-1, with 10 bases aligning to TRBD2. This CDR3 is 16 amino acids long. The germline gives CDR1 LGHNA, CDR2 YSLEER. Trimming cost V 1 base and J 6 bases; bases outside gene matches: 6. The CDR3: CASSQGTSGTGNEQFF. CDR3 sequence (DNA): TGCGCCAGCAGCCAAGGAACTAGCGGGACGGGCAATGAGCAGTTCTTC.

The V call is TRBV18, the J call TRBJ2-3; 11 positions match TRBD2. This CDR3 is 16 amino acids long. With V trimmed by 3 bases and J by 2 bases, 4 bases remained unmatched. Germline V CDR1 and CDR2: KGHSH, LQKENI. CDR3 residues: CASSPLSGRATDTQYF. The CDR3 nucleotides are TGTGCCAGCTCACCCCTTAGCGGGAGGGCCACAGATACGCAGTATTTT. The full variable domain, in which reference TRBV18 and TRBJ2-3 provide the parts outside the CDR3, is NAGVMQNPRHLVRRRGQEARLRCSPMKGHSHVYWYRQLPEEGLKFMVYLQKENIIDESGMPKERFSAEFPKEGPSILRIQQVVRGDSAAYFCASSPLSGRATDTQYFGPGTRLTVL.

This clone was detected only a few times. This chain connects TRBV10-3 to TRBJ1-1; tentatively, D is TRBD1 (5 bases). The germline V gene encodes CDR1 ENHRY and CDR2 SYGVKD. V lost 7 bases and J lost 0, with 9 bases in between. This CDR3 comprises 13 residues. This CDR3 reads CAITQGMNTEAFF. Written as DNA, the CDR3 is TGTGCCATCACTCAGGGCATGAACACTGAAGCTTTCTTT.

This clone has a handful of counts. V is TRBV2 and J is TRBJ2-6; 8 bases map to TRBD1. CDR1 is SNHLY, CDR2 FYNNEI, per germline. V was clipped by 6 bases and J by 0 bases; unmatched bases: 10. The CDR3 has 18 residues. CDR3: CASRATRTGSSGANVLTF. For the CDR3, the DNA is TGTGCCAGCAGGGCCACCCGGACAGGGAGCTCTGGGGCCAACGTCCTGACTTTC.

This sequence joins TRBV27 and TRBJ2-5, with TRBD1 identical over 11 bases. The J call could be wrong; TRBJ2-7 is a better fit for the DNA end. The CDR3 is 15 amino acids. CDR1 MNHEY and CDR2 SMNVEV come from the germline V gene (reference sequence). For the CDR3, the DNA is TGTGCCAGCAGTAGAACCGGGACAGGGGGCTACGAGCAGTACTTC. Translated: CASSRTGTGGYEQYF.

The V call is TRBV2, the J call TRBJ1-1; D is unresolved. CDR1 and CDR2 from the germline V gene are SNHLY and FYNNEI. Trimming cost V 2 bases and J 8 bases, with 6 bases left between them. The CDR3 length is 11 residues. The DNA of the CDR3 is TGTGCCAGCAGTGAATTTCTGGAAGCTTTCTTT. Translating gives CASSEFLEAFF. Combining the CDR3 with reference TRBV2 and TRBJ1-1 gives the whole variable domain EPEVTQTPSHQVTQMGQEVILRCVPISNHLYFYWYRQILGQKVEFLVSFYNNEISEKSEIFDDQFSVERPDGSNFTLKIRSTKLEDSAMYFCASSEFLEAFFGQGTRLTVV.

This clone came up a few times. This rearrangement joins TRBV7-2 to TRBJ2-2; 8 bases align to TRBD2. CDR3 size: 16 residues. Germline V CDR1 and CDR2: SGHTA, FQGNSA. The V gene end was trimmed by 5 bases and the J gene end by 5 bases; junction bases not matched to a gene: 10. DNA for the CDR3: TGTGCCAGCAGCCGGCTGGCGGGAGGAGTGACCGGGGAGCTGTTTTTT. Residues: CASSRLAGGVTGELFF.